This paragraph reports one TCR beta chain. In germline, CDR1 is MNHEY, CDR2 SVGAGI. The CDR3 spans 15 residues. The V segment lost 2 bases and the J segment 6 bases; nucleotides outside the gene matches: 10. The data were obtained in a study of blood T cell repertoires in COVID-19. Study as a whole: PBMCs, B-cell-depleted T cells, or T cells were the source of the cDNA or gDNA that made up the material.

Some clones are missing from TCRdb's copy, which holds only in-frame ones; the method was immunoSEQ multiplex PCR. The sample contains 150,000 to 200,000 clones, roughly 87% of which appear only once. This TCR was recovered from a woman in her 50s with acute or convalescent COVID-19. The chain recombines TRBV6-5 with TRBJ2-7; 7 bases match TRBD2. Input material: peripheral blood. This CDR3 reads CASSYVGLAAFEQYF. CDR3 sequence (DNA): TGTGCCAGCAGTTACGTGGGGCTAGCGGCCTTCGAGCAGTACTTC.